Below, 9 T cell receptor beta chains from the same sample are listed, as sequenced in a study of CD8+ T cells in alopecia areata. Investigators isolated RNA and reverse transcribed it into cDNA to act as the sequencing template. Only in-frame clones appear in the TCRdb table, and some are missing; sequencing was by immunoSEQ multiplex PCR. The sample yields about 120,000 clones, without any singletons. The sample was lesional skin. Source of these receptors: a C3H/HeJ mouse with alopecia areata. Mice of this strain are of MHC haplotype H2-k.

With regard to this clone: Gene names and germline refer to mouse. The read stops 4 residues short of the end of the CDR3; the missing end is completed from the germline J gene. This chain joins TRBV13-3 and TRBJ1-1; 7 positions match TRBD1. Trimming took 2 bases from V and 3 from J; bases not matched to a gene: 10. CDR3 length: 16 amino acids. Germline CDR1 reads NNHDY; CDR2 reads SYVADS. CDR3 DNA, as far as it was read: TGTGCCAGCAGTGAGGGGGACAGTCCAGGGGACACA. Its protein product is CASSEGDSPGDT. The full CDR3 protein is CASSEGDSPGDTEVFF.

Comment on this clone: The gene names here belong to mouse. Partial CDR3 DNA: TGTGCCAGCAGAAGACAGGGGAAAAAC. Translation: CASRRQGKN. The complete CDR3 protein is CASRRQGKNTLYF. V gene TRBV19 combines with J gene TRBJ2-4; 8 nucleotides match TRBD1. The read stops 4 residues short of the end of the CDR3; the missing end is completed from the germline J gene. Germline V gives CDR1 FNHDT, CDR2 SITEND (reference sequence). The CDR3 contains 13 residues.

This clone came up a few times. Genes and germline are mouse. Read coverage stops 4 residues before the CDR3 terminus; the germline J gene supplies the remainder. V usage is TRBV13-3 and J usage is TRBJ1-2, with TRBD1 matching over 9 bases. The V gene end was trimmed by 2 bases and the J gene end by 0 bases; junction bases not matched to a gene: 5. CDR3 length: 16 residues. The germline CDR1 and CDR2 sequences are NNHDY and SYVADS. The CDR3 region is CASSESGQGANSDYTF. The CDR3 bases that were read are TGTGCCAGCAGTGAGTCGGGACAGGGAGCAAACTCC.

Many counts were recorded for this clone. The gene symbols are mouse symbols. The CDR3 end falls 4 residues outside the read, so it is completed with the germline J gene. The rearrangement links TRBV1 to TRBJ2-7, with D perhaps TRBD1 (5 bases). The CDR3 length is 14 residues. Trimming stripped 3 bases from V and 1 base from J, with 10 bases between. CDR1 is NSQYPW, CDR2 LRSPGD, per germline (reference sequence). Here the CDR3 reads CTCSARQISYEQYF. Partial CDR3 DNA: TGCACCTGCAGTGCGAGACAGATATCCTAT.

This clone showed up just a few times. Any gene name here is a mouse gene name. Read coverage stops 4 residues before the CDR3 terminus; the germline J gene supplies the remainder. The V gene is TRBV17, the J gene TRBJ2-3, with 10 bases aligning to TRBD2. The germline V gene has CDR1 MNHDT and CDR2 YYDKIL. Losses at the gene ends were 0 bases for V and 3 bases for J; bases not matched to a gene: 6. The CDR3 is made up of 17 amino acids. Incomplete CDR3 DNA: TGTGCTAGCAGTAGAGATCCGGGACTGGGGACGGCAGAA. Translated, it gives CASSRDPGLGTAE. From start to end, the CDR3 is CASSRDPGLGTAETLYF.

This clone was seen only a few times. The genes and germline here are from mouse. The read terminates 4 residues ahead of where the CDR3 ends, so the germline J gene completes it. The chain recombines TRBV13-3 with TRBJ2-7; no firm D call. CDR3 length: 13 amino acids. CDR1 is NNHDY, CDR2 SYVADS, per germline. The germline V and J ends were trimmed by 1 base and 1 base, with 6 bases remaining between them. The CDR3 here is CASSDSQSYEQYF. The CDR3 bases that were read are TGTGCCAGCAGTGATAGTCAGTCCTAT.

To note about this clone: Mouse gene names and germline throughout. The read halts 4 residues ahead of the CDR3 end, with the missing end drawn from the germline J gene. The rearrangement uses TRBV5 and TRBJ2-5; a weak D match, TRBD2 (6 bases). The CDR3 extends over 17 amino acids. The V gene's germline CDR1 is LGHNA and CDR2 YNLKQL (reference sequence). Trimming pared 0 bases from V and 0 bases from J, leaving 13 bases between. CDR3 protein: CASSQEHGGFNQDTQYF. CDR3 bases read: TGTGCCAGCAGCCAAGAACATGGGGGATTTAACCAAGAC.

This clone was seen a few times. All gene names here are mouse names. The CDR3 end lies 4 residues beyond the end of the read and is filled in from the germline J gene. The rearrangement uses TRBV19 and TRBJ2-7; maybe TRBD2 (6 bases). Germline lookup yields CDR1 FNHDT and CDR2 SITEND (reference sequence). The CDR3 has 12 residues. The chain's CDR3 is CASSKTGYEQYF. The sequenced part of the CDR3 DNA is TGTGCCAGCAGTAAGACTGGATAT.

Worth noting for this clone: Gene names are the mouse ones. The missing CDR3 end, 4 residues past where the read stops, is filled in from the germline J gene. The J gene is TRBJ2-1, the V gene TRBV31, with 10 bases aligning to TRBD2. Germline CDR1 and CDR2: GKSSPN and SITVG. There are 14 residues in the CDR3. V trimming: 3 bases; J trimming: 4 bases; junction bases outside the gene matches: 3. CDR3 DNA, as far as it was read: TGTGCCTGGAGAGGACTGGGGGAGTATGCT. It specifies CAWRGLGEYA. The complete CDR3 protein is CAWRGLGEYAEQFF.